These 28 T cell receptor beta chains were sequenced from one sample in a study of CD8 T cells in Susac syndrome. It was with random hexamers that about 0.45 to 1 ug RNA was reverse transcribed. TCRdb reprocessed the immunoSEQ multiplex PCR reads via MiXCR and lists one record per CDR3 protein. The sample lists around 160,000 distinct CDR3 sequences, about 94% seen once, with 0.11% to 0.15% in the top ten. Input material: CD4+ T cells from PBMCs. All receptors derive from a human donor in good health.

This clonotype showed up just once. V gene TRBV29-1 combines with J gene TRBJ1-4; no clear D. Between the trimmed V and J ends, which lost 6 bases and 0 bases, there was a span of 11 bases. Germline V lookup: CDR1 SQVTM, CDR2 ANQGSEA. CDR3 length: 14 residues. The chain's CDR3 is CSVAPLATNEKLFF. CDR3 bases: TGCAGCGTGGCCCCGTTGGCAACTAATGAAAAACTGTTTTTT. Using reference TRBV29-1 and TRBJ1-4 for the parts outside the CDR3, the full variable domain is SAVISQKPSRDICQRGTSLTIQCQVDSQVTMMFWYRQQPGQSLTLIATANQGSEATYESGFVIDKFPISRPNLTFSTLTVSNMSPEDSSIYLCSVAPLATNEKLFFGSGTQLSVL.

This sequence joins TRBV7-9 and TRBJ1-1; D not resolved. Trimming cost V 4 bases and J 7 bases, with 13 bases left between them. Germline loops: CDR1 SEHNR, CDR2 FQNEAQ (reference sequence). The CDR3 is 13 amino acids. CDR3 residues: CASSSLRAIEAFF. The CDR3 nucleotides read TGTGCCAGCAGCTCTTTACGGGCCATTGAAGCTTTCTTT.

This clonotype was counted once. The chain combines TRBV29-1 with TRBJ1-2; D is perhaps TRBD1 (5 bases). From germline, CDR1 is SQVTM and CDR2 ANQGSEA. Trimming removed 5 bases from V and 2 bases from J, with 15 bases in between. The CDR3 extends over 14 amino acids. The CDR3 nucleotides are TGCAGCGTTCCTCCGGGGGGTAGCAACTATGGCTACACCTTC. As protein: CSVPPGGSNYGYTF.

This clonotype has only a few counts. The CDR3 DNA reads as TGTGCCAGCAGTCTCTCGGGATTCACAGATACGCAGTATTTT. It codes for CASSLSGFTDTQYF. The chain links TRBV3-1 to TRBJ2-3, with D maybe TRBD2 (5 bases). CDR1 and CDR2 from the germline V gene are LGHDT and YNNKEL (reference sequence). This CDR3 spans 14 amino acids. V was pared by 6 bases and J by 2 bases, with 12 bases between.

The rearrangement links TRBV6-5 to TRBJ2-2; a possible D gene is TRBD1 (6 bases). The V gene's germline CDR1 is MNHEY and CDR2 SVGAGI. The CDR3 runs 14 residues. The V end was cut by 5 bases, the J end by 5 bases, with 12 bases between. The CDR3 protein is CASSRDTLTGELFF. The CDR3 DNA sequence: TGTGCCAGCAGTAGGGACACCTTGACCGGGGAGCTGTTTTTT.

This chain joins TRBV30 and TRBJ2-5, with D unclear. V was trimmed by 0 bases and J by 9 bases, leaving 8 bases between them. The CDR3 is made up of 11 amino acids. CDR1 is GTSNPN, CDR2 SVGIG, per germline (reference sequence). This CDR3 is CAWSVGGAQYF. CDR3 bases: TGTGCCTGGAGTGTAGGTGGGGCCCAGTACTTC.

The V and J genes are TRBV27 and TRBJ2-1; 14 bases are a match to TRBD2. Germline V gene data show CDR1 as MNHEY and CDR2 as SMNVEV (reference sequence). The CDR3 contains 15 residues. V lost 6 bases, J lost 8 bases, and 6 bases stayed unmatched. The CDR3 coding sequence is TGTGCCAGCAGACGGACTAGCGGGGGGTGGGATGAGCAGTTCTTC. The encoded protein is CASRRTSGGWDEQFF.

This rearrangement joins TRBV28 to TRBJ2-4; D perhaps matches TRBD2 (5 bases). The CDR3 contains 13 residues. The germline V gene encodes CDR1 MDHEN and CDR2 SYDVKM. This CDR3 reads CTYPSRGKNIQYF. DNA for the CDR3: TGTACTTACCCGAGTCGGGGCAAAAACATTCAGTACTTC.

The chain employs TRBV19 and TRBJ1-5; D possibly corresponds to TRBD1 (6 bases). With 5 bases removed from V and 7 bases from J, the gap between germline ends came to 18 bases. The germline CDR1 and CDR2 sequences are LNHDA and SQIVND (reference sequence). This CDR3 has 15 amino acids. The CDR3 loop is CASSPPGGAGQPQHF. In DNA form, the CDR3 reads TGTGCCAGTAGTCCCCCGGGGGGGGCGGGACAGCCCCAGCATTTT.

The chain joins TRBV24-1 to TRBJ2-2; D is ambiguous. The germline V gene has CDR1 KGHDR and CDR2 SFDVKD. V lost 0 bases, J lost 0 bases, and 13 bases lay in between. The CDR3 extends over 18 amino acids. CDR3 coding DNA: TGTGCCACCAGTGATTTGCTACAGCCGAGCCCGAACACCGGGGAGCTGTTTTTT. Amino acid sequence: CATSDLLQPSPNTGELFF.

This sequence joins TRBV27 and TRBJ1-1, with a possible D match to TRBD1 (6 bases). The V gene lost 0 bases and the J gene lost 1 base, with 9 bases spanning the gap. The germline V gene encodes CDR1 MNHEY and CDR2 SMNVEV (reference sequence). The CDR3 sequence is 15 residues long. The CDR3 DNA sequence: TGTGCCAGCAGTTTATCAATGGGACAGAACACTGAAGCTTTCTTT. Protein sequence: CASSLSMGQNTEAFF.

The chain carries TRBV29-1 and TRBJ2-3; possibly TRBD1 for D (6 bases). Per germline, CDR1 SQVTM and CDR2 ANQGSEA. V was cut by 3 bases and J by 0 bases, with 13 bases left in between. CDR3 length: 15 amino acids. The CDR3 nucleotides read TGCAGCGTTGAGGGACACCTACTTAGCACAGATACGCAGTATTTT. Protein: CSVEGHLLSTDTQYF.

The chain links TRBV10-3 to TRBJ2-7; TRBD1 is a possible D gene (5 bases). V lost 4 bases and J 4 bases, leaving 8 bases between the germline ends. CDR3 length: 12 residues. From germline, CDR1 is ENHRY and CDR2 SYGVKD. The CDR3 bases are TGTGCCATCAGTGGACAGCCGTACGAGCAGTACTTC. Translated: CAISGQPYEQYF.

The chain is built from TRBV20-1 and TRBJ1-1, with 9 nucleotides matching TRBD1. Germline-derived CDR1 and CDR2 are DFQATT and SNEGSKA (reference sequence). This CDR3 has 13 residues. Trimming at V came to 6 bases and at J to 5 bases, leaving 7 bases not matched to a gene. The CDR3 DNA follows: TGCAGTGCAAAAGAGGACAGGGGAACTGAAGCTTTCTTT. Amino acids: CSAKEDRGTEAFF.

The V call is TRBV28, the J call TRBJ1-1, with TRBD1 matching over 8 bases. The CDR3 is 15 amino acids. V shed 6 bases, J shed 3 bases, and the junction held 9 bases outside the gene matches. In germline, CDR1 is MDHEN, CDR2 SYDVKM. CDR3 loop: CASRLRGRIDTEAFF. Here the CDR3 DNA reads TGTGCCAGCAGACTCAGGGGGCGGATCGACACTGAAGCTTTCTTT.

This chain joins TRBV30 and TRBJ1-6, with 9 bases lining up with TRBD1. Per the germline V gene, CDR1 is GTSNPN and CDR2 is SVGIG (reference sequence). This CDR3 spans 15 amino acids. Germline trimming cut 0 bases from V and 5 bases from J; bases unmatched to any gene: 2. The DNA for the CDR3 is TGTGCCTGGAGTGTAGGGACAGGGAATAATTCACCCCTCCACTTT. Translation: CAWSVGTGNNSPLHF.

J is TRBJ2-5 and V is TRBV7-2; the D is unclear. The germline V gene encodes CDR1 SGHTA and CDR2 FQGNSA. Trimming removed 5 bases at V and 7 bases at J, with 11 bases between. CDR3 size: 12 residues. The CDR3 sequence: CASSHSLATQYF. The CDR3 bases are TGTGCCAGCAGCCACTCCCTGGCGACCCAGTACTTC. Full variable domain (outside the CDR3, taken from reference TRBV7-2 and TRBJ2-5): GAGVSQSPSNKVTEKGKDVELRCDPISGHTALYWYRQSLGQGLEFLIYFQGNSAPDKSGLPSDRFSAERTGGSVSTLTIQRTQQEDSAVYLCASSHSLATQYFGPGTRLLVL.

This rearrangement joins TRBV7-9 to TRBJ1-1; D may be TRBD1 (5 bases). The CDR3 covers 15 residues. V lost 0 bases to trimming and J lost 4 bases, with 12 bases between them. Germline V gene lookup returns CDR1 SEHNR and CDR2 FQNEAQ (reference sequence). CDR3 region: CASSLARGGGTEAFF. The CDR3 DNA reads TGTGCCAGCAGCTTAGCGAGGGGCGGAGGCACTGAAGCTTTCTTT.

The CDR3 DNA follows: TGTGCCAGCAGTCCGTCCAGCGGGAGTAGCAATCAGCCCCAGCATTTT. Encoded protein: CASSPSSGSSNQPQHF. This chain joins TRBV2 and TRBJ1-5; D not resolved. The V gene lost 5 bases and the J gene lost 0 bases, with 14 bases spanning the gap. CDR1 is SNHLY, CDR2 FYNNEI, per germline. The CDR3 has 16 amino acids.

This chain connects TRBV28 to TRBJ2-7; TRBD2 is a possible D gene (5 bases). Trimming removed 5 bases at V and 6 bases at J, with 14 bases between. The CDR3 has 13 amino acids. Germline V lookup: CDR1 MDHEN, CDR2 SYDVKM. The CDR3 DNA follows: TGTGCCAGCAGTCTCCCCGGGGTTTCCGAGCAGTACTTC. As protein: CASSLPGVSEQYF.

The V gene is TRBV2, the J gene TRBJ2-5, with D tentatively TRBD2 (6 bases). Looked up from germline, CDR1 is SNHLY and CDR2 is FYNNEI. This CDR3 contains 12 residues. V lost 8 bases to trimming and J lost 12 bases, with 19 bases between them. The DNA of the CDR3 is TGTGCCAGCGAAGGACTATCACCCAGCAAGTACTTC. Its protein product is CASEGLSPSKYF.

The V gene is TRBV7-2, the J gene TRBJ1-1; D might be TRBD1 (5 bases). Germline lookup yields CDR1 SGHTA and CDR2 FQGNSA. The CDR3 runs 15 residues. V was shortened by 5 bases and J by 2 bases, with 15 bases between the two germline ends. The CDR3 coding sequence is TGTGCCAGCAGCCCCTCCGCGACAGATAACACTGAAGCTTTCTTT. Translating gives CASSPSATDNTEAFF. Variable domain in full (rest from reference TRBV7-2 and TRBJ1-1): GAGVSQSPSNKVTEKGKDVELRCDPISGHTALYWYRQSLGQGLEFLIYFQGNSAPDKSGLPSDRFSAERTGGSVSTLTIQRTQQEDSAVYLCASSPSATDNTEAFFGQGTRLTVV.

The chain has TRBV12-3 or TRBV12-4 and TRBJ1-1; no firm D call. Between the trimmed V and J ends, which lost 0 bases and 6 bases, there was a span of 8 bases. CDR3 size: 13 residues. The CDR3 bases are TGTGCCAGCAGTTTAGCGCTCAGCTCTGAAGCTTTCTTT. Translating gives CASSLALSSEAFF.

This chain uses TRBV7-8 with TRBJ2-1; D is tentatively TRBD1 or TRBD2 (6 bases each). V lost 8 bases, J lost 0 bases, and 14 bases lay in between. Germline V gene sequence: CDR1 SGHVS, CDR2 FQNEAQ. The CDR3 sequence is 15 residues long. CDR3 DNA: TGTGCCAGCGGAGGGGGTAAGAGCTCCTACAATGAGCAGTTCTTC. It codes for CASGGGKSSYNEQFF.

CDR3 sequence reads: CSATYNEQFF. The CDR3 DNA is TGCAGTGCTACCTACAATGAGCAGTTCTTC. The J gene is TRBJ2-1, the V gene TRBV20-1; D uncertain. V was clipped by 4 bases and J by 2 bases, with 0 bases between them. The CDR3 consists of 10 residues. Germline V CDR1 and CDR2: DFQATT, SNEGSKA (reference sequence).

This clonotype turned up a few times. The chain recombines TRBV12-3 or TRBV12-4 with TRBJ1-5, with 7 bases fitting TRBD1. The CDR3 has 14 residues. The ends lost 6 bases at V and 4 bases at J; junction bases unmatched: 6. CDR3 nucleotide sequence: TGTGCCAGCAGCCCCGGGACAGCTAATCAGCCCCAGCATTTT. Protein: CASSPGTANQPQHF.

This CDR3 reads CSARSPGGDYEQYF. In DNA form, the CDR3 reads TGCAGTGCTAGATCCCCCGGGGGCGACTACGAGCAGTACTTC. The rearrangement uses TRBV20-1 and TRBJ2-7; D possibly matches TRBD1 or TRBD2 (6 bases each). The V end was cut by 2 bases, the J end by 3 bases, with 14 bases between. Germline CDR1 reads DFQATT; CDR2 reads SNEGSKA (reference sequence). This CDR3 region has 14 residues.

This chain uses TRBV29-1 with TRBJ2-3, with D perhaps matching TRBD1 (5 bases). V was pared by 4 bases and J by 2 bases, with 13 bases between. Germline loops: CDR1 SQVTM, CDR2 ANQGSEA. The CDR3 extends over 14 amino acids. DNA of the CDR3: TGCAGCGTTGTGGGCAGGGCCCACACAGATACGCAGTATTTT. Encoded protein: CSVVGRAHTDTQYF.